These T cell receptor beta chains were read from a single sample in a study of blood T cell repertoires in COVID-19. TCRdb's copy holds only in-frame clones and misses some; the assay was immunoSEQ multiplex PCR. The sample contains nearly 110,000 clones, about 91% of which appear only once. Sequenced: peripheral blood. Source of these receptors: a man aged 50-59 years with active or convalescent COVID-19. The CDR3 runs from the conserved cysteine through the conserved F or W. Each record gives: J gene, V gene, D gene, clone size, CDR3 DNA, CDR3 protein. The D gene is left open where the match is weak. The listing skips clone size in some rows; elsewhere it reads once, few, many or a size class.

TRBJ1-6	TRBV9	.	.	TGTGCCAGCAGCAGTAGCGATAATTCACCCCTCCACTTT	CASSSSDNSPLHF
TRBJ2-7	TRBV12-3/TRBV12-4	.	.	TGTGCCAGCAGCCGCGGACTCTACGAGCAGTACTTC	CASSRGLYEQYF
TRBJ2-3	TRBV30	.	.	TGTGCCTGGAGCCTGCTGCAGTCGCAGTATTTT	CAWSLLQSQYF
TRBJ1-3	TRBV4-1	.	.	TGCGCCAGCAGCCAAGGTCAGGGAAGAAACACCATATATTTT	CASSQGQGRNTIYF
TRBJ1-2	TRBV10-3	.	.	TGTGCCATCACCGGACCGGTAGGGGATGGCTACACCTTC	CAITGPVGDGYTF
TRBJ2-1	TRBV2	TRBD1	.	TGTGCCAGCAGTGAAGTGACAGGGGATCTCTACAATGAGCAGTTCTTC	CASSEVTGDLYNEQFF
TRBJ2-7	TRBV5-1	TRBD1	.	TGCGCCAGCAGCCTTGAGGGGACAGGGCCTAGGGGTGAGCAGTACTTC	CASSLEGTGPRGEQYF
TRBJ2-2	TRBV5-1	.	.	TGCGCCAGCAGCTTGGTTCACGGGAAGCTGTTTTTT	CASSLVHGKLFF
TRBJ1-1	TRBV30	.	.	TGTGCCTGGAGTGCCCCGGGAAGGCCGAACACTGAAGCTTTCTTT	CAWSAPGRPNTEAFF
TRBJ2-7	TRBV6-2/TRBV6-3	TRBD2	.	TGTGCCAGCAGTTACTGGACTAGCGGGAGAGTTTTCTACGAGCAGTACTTC	CASSYWTSGRVFYEQYF
TRBJ2-2	TRBV6-4	TRBD2	.	TGTGCCAGCAGTGAGACGGGAGGAAGCACCGGGGAGCTGTTTTTT	CASSETGGSTGELFF
TRBJ2-5	TRBV2	.	.	TGTGCCAGCACCGGCATCGTAGGGACACCTTATCAAGAGACCCAGTACTTC	CASTGIVGTPYQETQYF
TRBJ2-7	TRBV7-6	TRBD1	once	TGTGCCAGCAGCCGCGGCGCCCACAGGGGGCGCATGTACGAGCAGTACTTC	CASSRGAHRGRMYEQYF
TRBJ2-7	TRBV9	.	.	TGTGCCAGCAGCGTAGCTGGGGCCGCTACCTACGAGCAGTACTTC	CASSVAGAATYEQYF
TRBJ1-2	TRBV28	.	.	TGTGCCAGCAGCCTCGATCACAGGGCCCACTATGGCTACACCTTC	CASSLDHRAHYGYTF
TRBJ2-1	TRBV10-3	.	.	TGTGCCATCAGTGAGTCGATCGCAGCCTACAATGAGCAGTTCTTC	CAISESIAAYNEQFF
TRBJ2-3	TRBV5-1	TRBD1	.	TGCGCCAGCAGCTGGAGCCGGGACAGGGTTCCCGATACGCAGTATTTT	CASSWSRDRVPDTQYF
TRBJ2-7	TRBV27	.	once	TGTGCCAGCAGTCTCCTACCCGACACCTACGAGCAGTACTTC	CASSLLPDTYEQYF
TRBJ2-3	TRBV29-1	TRBD2	once	TGCAGCGCCATCAAAGGGGCGGGAGTACCAGATACGCAGTATTTT	CSAIKGAGVPDTQYF
TRBJ2-7	TRBV3-1/TRBV3-2	TRBD1	.	TGTGCCAGCAGCCAAGCTACCGGGACAGTTTACGAGCAGTACTTC	CASSQATGTVYEQYF